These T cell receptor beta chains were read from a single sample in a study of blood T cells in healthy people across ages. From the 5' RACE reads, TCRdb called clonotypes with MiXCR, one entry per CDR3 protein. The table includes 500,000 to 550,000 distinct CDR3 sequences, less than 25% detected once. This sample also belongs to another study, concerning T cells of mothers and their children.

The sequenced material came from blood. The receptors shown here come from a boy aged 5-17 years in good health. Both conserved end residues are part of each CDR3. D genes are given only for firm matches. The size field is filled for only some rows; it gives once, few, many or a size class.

CDR3nt: TGTGCCAGCAGCTGGGGGACAGAGCACCAGTACTTC
CDR3aa: CASSWGTEHQYF
v_gene: TRBV7-2
j_gene: TRBJ2-5
len: 12
d_gene: TRBD1
abundance: few

CDR3nt: TGCAGCGGGCTTGGGGGGAGCTCCTACGAGCAGTACTTC
CDR3aa: CSGLGGSSYEQYF
v_gene: TRBV29-1
j_gene: TRBJ2-7
len: 13
d_gene: -
abundance: -

CDR3nt: TGTGCCAGCAGTTCGAGGATGGACAGGGCTGGAGAGCAGTACTTC
CDR3aa: CASSSRMDRAGEQYF
v_gene: TRBV12-3/TRBV12-4
j_gene: TRBJ2-7
len: 15
d_gene: TRBD1
abundance: -

CDR3nt: TGTGCCAGCAGCGGACCGGACTACGAGCAGTACTTC
CDR3aa: CASSGPDYEQYF
v_gene: TRBV14
j_gene: TRBJ2-7
len: 12
d_gene: -
abundance: -

CDR3nt: TGCGCCAGCAGCCAAAAGGAGGACCAATTTGAGCAGTTCTTC
CDR3aa: CASSQKEDQFEQFF
v_gene: TRBV4-1
j_gene: TRBJ2-1
len: 14
d_gene: -
abundance: few

CDR3nt: TGTGCCAGCAGTGGGGGACTAGCGGGATCCCACGAGCAGTACTTC
CDR3aa: CASSGGLAGSHEQYF
v_gene: TRBV2
j_gene: TRBJ2-7
len: 15
d_gene: TRBD2
abundance: -

CDR3nt: TGTGCCAGCAGCTTAGAGAATAGAGGGTCAACTAATGAAAAACTGCTTTTT
CDR3aa: CASSLENRGSTNEKLLF
v_gene: TRBV7-2
j_gene: TRBJ1-4
len: 17
d_gene: -
abundance: -

CDR3nt: TGCAGTGCTATCCTGATTGGACTAGGTGATGAGCAGTTCTTC
CDR3aa: CSAILIGLGDEQFF
v_gene: TRBV20-1
j_gene: TRBJ2-1
len: 14
d_gene: TRBD2
abundance: few

CDR3nt: TGTGCCAGCAGCGACCTACCTAGCTCTTCTTTCTTC
CDR3aa: CASSDLPSSSFF
v_gene: TRBV6-2/TRBV6-3
j_gene: TRBJ2-4
len: 12
d_gene: -
abundance: many

CDR3nt: TGTGCCAGCAGTACCGGACTAGCGGGAGTCGGGATCCATGAGCAGTTCTTC
CDR3aa: CASSTGLAGVGIHEQFF
v_gene: TRBV28
j_gene: TRBJ2-1
len: 17
d_gene: TRBD2
abundance: few

CDR3nt: TGCAGCGTTGAAGCTCTAGCGGGAAGCTACGAGCAGTACTTC
CDR3aa: CSVEALAGSYEQYF
v_gene: TRBV29-1
j_gene: TRBJ2-7
len: 14
d_gene: TRBD2
abundance: few

CDR3nt: TGCGCCAGCAGCTTGGAGGGGGCCCTCTCCTACGAGCAGTACTTC
CDR3aa: CASSLEGALSYEQYF
v_gene: TRBV5-1
j_gene: TRBJ2-7
len: 15
d_gene: TRBD1
abundance: few

CDR3nt: TGTGCCAGCAGCTTCCGGGACAGGGTTAATGGCTACACCTTC
CDR3aa: CASSFRDRVNGYTF
v_gene: TRBV7-9
j_gene: TRBJ1-2
len: 14
d_gene: TRBD1
abundance: -

CDR3nt: TGTGCCAGCAGCTCGGACAGGGTGAGATATGGCTACACCTTC
CDR3aa: CASSSDRVRYGYTF
v_gene: TRBV9
j_gene: TRBJ1-2
len: 14
d_gene: TRBD1
abundance: few

CDR3nt: TGCAGTGCTACCGACCGGGACAGGGTCTACAATGAGCAGTTCTTC
CDR3aa: CSATDRDRVYNEQFF
v_gene: TRBV20-1
j_gene: TRBJ2-1
len: 15
d_gene: TRBD1
abundance: once

CDR3nt: TGTGCCAGCAGTACGGCGATCCTAGCGGGAGGGGGCTACGAGCAGTACTTC
CDR3aa: CASSTAILAGGGYEQYF
v_gene: TRBV6-1
j_gene: TRBJ2-7
len: 17
d_gene: TRBD2
abundance: -

CDR3nt: TGTGCCATCAGCCGGGGACAGGGCTACGAGCAGTACTTC
CDR3aa: CAISRGQGYEQYF
v_gene: TRBV10-3
j_gene: TRBJ2-7
len: 13
d_gene: TRBD1
abundance: few

CDR3nt: TGTGCCAGCAGTTTTCGTAAGGGACAGCCTAATTCACCCCTCCACTTT
CDR3aa: CASSFRKGQPNSPLHF
v_gene: TRBV28
j_gene: TRBJ1-6
len: 16
d_gene: TRBD1
abundance: few

CDR3nt: TGTGCCAGCAGCGTAGGCGCTTCTAGCGGTTCCTACGAGCAGTACTTC
CDR3aa: CASSVGASSGSYEQYF
v_gene: TRBV9
j_gene: TRBJ2-7
len: 16
d_gene: TRBD2
abundance: -

CDR3nt: TGTGCCAGCAGTGGAGCGGGAAAGGGGGGCGAGCAGTACTTC
CDR3aa: CASSGAGKGGEQYF
v_gene: TRBV6-2/TRBV6-3
j_gene: TRBJ2-7
len: 14
d_gene: -
abundance: -

CDR3nt: TGTGCCACCAGCAGAGCAGCCGGGACTAGCGGGACCCAGTACTTC
CDR3aa: CATSRAAGTSGTQYF
v_gene: TRBV15
j_gene: TRBJ2-5
len: 15
d_gene: TRBD2
abundance: few

CDR3nt: TGTGCCAGCGTCAGCGGGGGGTGGGGTGAGCAGTTCTTC
CDR3aa: CASVSGGWGEQFF
v_gene: TRBV7-9
j_gene: TRBJ2-1
len: 13
d_gene: TRBD2
abundance: -